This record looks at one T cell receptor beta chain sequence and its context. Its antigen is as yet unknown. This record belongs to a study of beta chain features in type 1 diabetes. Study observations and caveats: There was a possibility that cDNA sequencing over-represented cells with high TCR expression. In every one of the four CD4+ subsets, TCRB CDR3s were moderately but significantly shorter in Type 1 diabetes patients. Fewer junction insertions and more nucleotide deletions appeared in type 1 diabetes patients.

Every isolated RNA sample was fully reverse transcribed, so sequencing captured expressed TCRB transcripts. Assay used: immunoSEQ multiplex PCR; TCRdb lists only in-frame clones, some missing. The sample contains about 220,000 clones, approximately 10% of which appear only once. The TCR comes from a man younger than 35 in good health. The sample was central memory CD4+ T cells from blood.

CDR3 DNA sequence: TGTGCCAGCAGCTTAATAAGCCTAGCGGGGGGTGAGACCCAGTACTTC. This encodes CASSLISLAGGETQYF. The V gene is TRBV7-2, the J gene TRBJ2-5, with TRBD2 matching 11 bases. Germline CDR1 reads SGHTA; CDR2 reads FQGNSA. This CDR3 has 16 amino acids. J lost 5 bases, V lost 2 bases, and 7 bases had no gene match. The complete variable domain, with remaining parts taken from reference TRBV7-2 and TRBJ2-5, reads GAGVSQSPSNKVTEKGKDVELRCDPISGHTALYWYRQSLGQGLEFLIYFQGNSAPDKSGLPSDRFSAERTGGSVSTLTIQRTQQEDSAVYLCASSLISLAGGETQYFGPGTRLLVL.